The 18 T cell receptor beta chains listed next were all sequenced from one sample in a study of cytomegalovirus exposure and HLA in healthy donors. The PCR was carried out with 60 Vbeta primers and 13 Jbeta primers. Profiling relied on immunoSEQ multiplex PCR, and the TCRdb table lists in-frame clones only, not all of them. The sample holds around 100,000 clones, more than 60% seen once. Material for sequencing was PBMCs. These receptors were obtained from a young woman in good health and CMV-seropositive.

V and J are TRBV2 and TRBJ2-7; TRBD1 matches at 9 bases. The CDR3 length is 13 residues. V was clipped by 8 bases and J by 6 bases; unmatched bases: 8. CDR1 SNHLY and CDR2 FYNNEI come from the germline V gene. This chain's CDR3 is CASGGQGLSEQYF. The CDR3 DNA follows: TGTGCCAGCGGGGGACAGGGTCTATCCGAGCAGTACTTC.

The genes are TRBV7-2 and TRBJ2-7; D may be TRBD2 (5 bases). The CDR3 is 14 residues long. Germline V gene data show CDR1 as SGHTA and CDR2 as FQGNSA. Trimming shortened V by 5 bases and J by 3 bases, and 14 bases separated the two germline ends. In nucleotides, the CDR3 is TGTGCCAGCAGCACCCAAAGCGGATTCTACGAGCAGTACTTC. Residues: CASSTQSGFYEQYF.

V gene TRBV4-3 combines with J gene TRBJ2-1, with D perhaps matching TRBD1 (6 bases). CDR1 is LGHNA, CDR2 YSLEER, per germline. The CDR3 covers 13 residues. Trimming removed 4 bases from V and 4 bases from J, with 8 bases in between. CDR3 coding DNA: TGCGCCAGCAGCCTGGACAGTTACAATGAGCAGTTCTTC. Its protein is CASSLDSYNEQFF.

Only one count was recorded for this clone. The chain couples TRBV7-2 to TRBJ2-7, with a tentative D call TRBD1 (5 bases). The ends were cut back, 3 bases at V and 2 bases at J, with 14 bases in the middle. CDR3 length equals 15 residues. CDR1 SGHTA and CDR2 FQGNSA come from the germline V gene. This chain's CDR3 is CASSFTGDNTYEQYF. The CDR3 DNA sequence: TGTGCCAGCAGCTTTACAGGCGACAACACCTACGAGCAGTACTTC.

This rearrangement joins TRBV27 to TRBJ2-7; maybe TRBD2 (5 bases). V gave up 8 bases and J gave up 4 bases, with 18 bases separating them. Germline assignment: CDR1 MNHEY and CDR2 SMNVEV (reference sequence). The CDR3 extends over 14 amino acids. CDR3 DNA sequence: TGTGCCAGCTTTGAGGGCCGTCCGCCATACGAGCAGTACTTC. Protein product: CASFEGRPPYEQYF.

This clone was observed a few times. This chain joins TRBV5-4 and TRBJ1-2; TRBD1 matches at 7 bases. From germline, CDR1 is SGHNT and CDR2 YYREEE (reference sequence). The CDR3 runs to 13 residues. The V segment lost 6 bases and the J segment 2 bases; nucleotides outside the gene matches: 4. The DNA of the CDR3 is TGTGCCAGCATCCGACAGGGCAACTATGGCTACACCTTC. Protein sequence: CASIRQGNYGYTF.

This clone appeared a few times. The DNA of the CDR3 is TGTGCCAGCAGTTCCACCCGAGGGGGGGCCAGGAGCAATCAGCCCCAGCATTTT. Translating gives CASSSTRGGARSNQPQHF. The chain links TRBV27 to TRBJ1-5, with D tentatively TRBD1 (6 bases). The V end lost 4 bases, the J end lost 1 base, and 20 bases lay between the germline ends. Germline V gene lookup returns CDR1 MNHEY and CDR2 SMNVEV (reference sequence). The CDR3 length is 18 residues.

The chain carries TRBV2 and TRBJ1-2, with D hard to call. The CDR3 consists of 16 residues. CDR1 and CDR2 (germline): SNHLY, FYNNEI. V dropped 2 bases and J dropped 4 bases, with 17 bases sitting between them. This CDR3 is CASSELTSYDSYGYTF. CDR3 nucleotides: TGTGCCAGCAGTGAACTTACTAGCTACGATAGCTATGGCTACACCTTC.

The chain carries TRBV29-1 and TRBJ2-2, with D maybe TRBD1 (6 bases). The CDR3 is 13 residues long. CDR1 and CDR2 from the germline V gene are SQVTM and ANQGSEA. Trimming took 5 bases from V and 7 from J, leaving 14 bases between them. DNA for the CDR3: TGCAGCGTTAGGGCAGGGGTCAACGGGGAGCTGTTTTTT. Its protein product is CSVRAGVNGELFF.

The chain recombines TRBV27 with TRBJ1-2; D is possibly TRBD1 (6 bases). CDR1 is MNHEY and CDR2 is SMNVEV in the germline V gene (reference sequence). CDR3 size: 16 residues. V was clipped by 2 bases and J by 5 bases, with 18 bases between them. CDR3 residues: CASSLISQGGQYGYTF. The CDR3 DNA reads as TGTGCCAGCAGTTTAATTTCACAGGGAGGGCAATATGGCTACACCTTC.

This clone occurred a few times. This sequence joins TRBV4-3 and TRBJ2-1; D possibly corresponds to TRBD2 (5 bases). The CDR3 length is 16 residues. The germline CDR1 and CDR2 sequences are LGHNA and YSLEER. The V gene lost 4 bases and the J gene lost 0 bases, with 13 bases spanning the gap. The CDR3 region is CASSPSGGFSYNEQFF. CDR3 coding DNA: TGCGCCAGCAGCCCTAGTGGCGGGTTCTCCTACAATGAGCAGTTCTTC.

The table lists this clone with a few counts. The chain has TRBV7-2 and TRBJ2-3, with a weak D call TRBD2 (6 bases). V was cut by 1 base and J by 5 bases, with 16 bases left in between. The CDR3 runs 16 residues. Per germline, CDR1 SGHTA and CDR2 FQGNSA. The CDR3 region is CASSLVLRVAVDTQYF. DNA for the CDR3: TGTGCCAGCAGCTTAGTGTTGCGAGTAGCGGTAGATACGCAGTATTTT.

V is TRBV10-2 and J is TRBJ1-1; D gene ambiguous. CDR1 is WSHSY and CDR2 is SAAADI in the germline V gene. V dropped 3 bases and J dropped 0 bases, with 8 bases sitting between them. The CDR3 covers 14 residues. DNA for the CDR3: TGCGCCAGCAGTGACCCTACTATGAACACTGAAGCTTTCTTT. Translating gives CASSDPTMNTEAFF.

The V gene is TRBV5-1, the J gene TRBJ2-7, with 11 bases matching TRBD1. CDR1 is SGHRS, CDR2 YFSETQ, per germline. With V trimmed by 2 bases and J by 4 bases, 8 bases remained unmatched. This CDR3 is 16 amino acids long. The CDR3 spells CASSLGTGGFSYEQYF. CDR3 coding DNA: TGCGCCAGCAGCTTAGGGACAGGGGGTTTTTCGTACGAGCAGTACTTC.

A word on this clone: Within the sample, other DNA sequences also encode this same CDR3. The chain has TRBV14 and TRBJ2-1; TRBD2 is a possible D gene (6 bases). CDR3 size: 15 residues. Per the germline V gene, CDR1 is SGHDN and CDR2 is FVKESK. V was cut by 6 bases and J by 3 bases, with 15 bases left in between. CDR3 region: CASSQPGRDYNEQFF. The CDR3 DNA is TGTGCCAGCAGTCAACCGGGGCGGGACTACAATGAGCAGTTCTTC.

V is TRBV7-9 and J is TRBJ1-5; no clear D gene. The CDR3 has 15 residues. Germline lookup yields CDR1 SEHNR and CDR2 FQNEAQ (reference sequence). Trimming took off 0 bases at V and 14 bases at J, with 20 bases between the two ends. CDR3 DNA: TGTGCCAGCAGCTTAGCCCTTGGTGATCGCGACACCAAGCATTTT. Its protein product is CASSLALGDRDTKHF.

This clone was seen a handful of times. The rearrangement joins TRBV5-1 to TRBJ2-7; the match to TRBD1 covers 8 bases. The length of the CDR3 is 15 residues. Losses at the gene ends were 0 bases for V and 6 bases for J; bases not matched to a gene: 8. CDR1 is SGHRS, CDR2 YFSETQ, per germline. The CDR3, as DNA: TGCGCCAGCAGCTTGGAGGGACAGGCCGGCTTCGAGCAGTACTTC. Residues: CASSLEGQAGFEQYF.

This clone occurred a few times. J is TRBJ2-1 and V is TRBV28; the match to TRBD2 covers 10 bases. CDR1 and CDR2 from the germline V gene are MDHEN and SYDVKM. The J segment lost 6 bases and the V segment lost 6 bases, leaving 5 bases of the junction unmatched. The CDR3 consists of 14 residues. The CDR3 loop reads CASRVLAGANEQFF. In DNA, the CDR3 is TGTGCCAGCAGGGTCCTAGCGGGAGCCAATGAGCAGTTCTTC.